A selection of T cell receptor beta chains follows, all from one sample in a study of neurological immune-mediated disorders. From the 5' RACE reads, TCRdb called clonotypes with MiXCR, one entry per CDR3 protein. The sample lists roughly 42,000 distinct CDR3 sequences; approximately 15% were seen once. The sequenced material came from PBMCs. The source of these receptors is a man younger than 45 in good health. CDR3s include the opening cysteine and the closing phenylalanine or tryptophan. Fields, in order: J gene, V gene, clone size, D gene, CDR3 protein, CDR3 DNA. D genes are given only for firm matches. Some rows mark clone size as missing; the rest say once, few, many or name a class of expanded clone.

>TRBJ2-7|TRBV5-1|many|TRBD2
CASSSGLAGGSYEQYF
TGCGCCAGCAGCTCCGGACTAGCGGGAGGGAGCTACGAGCAGTACTTC
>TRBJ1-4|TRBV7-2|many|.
CASSFPADPSGKLFF
TGTGCCAGCAGCTTCCCAGCAGACCCATCGGGTAAACTGTTTTTT
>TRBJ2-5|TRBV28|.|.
CANLRDSQENQYF
TGTGCCAACCTCCGGGACTCACAAGAGAACCAGTACTTC
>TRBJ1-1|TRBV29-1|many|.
CSVVSFNTEAFF
TGCAGCGTTGTCTCATTCAACACTGAAGCTTTCTTT
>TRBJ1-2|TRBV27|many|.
CASSLDGAYGYTF
TGTGCCAGCAGTTTGGATGGGGCTTATGGCTACACCTTC
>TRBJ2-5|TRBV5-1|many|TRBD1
CASSLDRGGETQYF
TGCGCCAGCAGCTTGGACAGGGGTGGAGAGACCCAGTACTTC
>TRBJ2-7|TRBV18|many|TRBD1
CASSPRGLDEQYF
TGTGCCAGCTCACCCAGGGGGCTGGACGAGCAGTACTTC
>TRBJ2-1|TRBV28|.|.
CASSLLGLTDNEQFF
TGTGCCAGCAGTTTACTGGGACTTACGGACAATGAGCAGTTCTTC
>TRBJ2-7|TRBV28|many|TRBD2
CASSFIQAGVNYEQYF
TGTGCCAGCAGTTTTATCCAAGCGGGAGTGAACTACGAGCAGTACTTC
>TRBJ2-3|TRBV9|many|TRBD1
CASSAMGTGVTDTQYF
TGTGCCAGCAGCGCCATGGGGACAGGGGTGACAGATACGCAGTATTTT
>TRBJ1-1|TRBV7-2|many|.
CASFPQGGGGAFF
TGTGCCAGCTTTCCACAGGGAGGGGGAGGAGCTTTCTTT
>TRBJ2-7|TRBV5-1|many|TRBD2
CASSGGLAGVSSYEQYF
TGCGCCAGCAGCGGGGGACTAGCGGGGGTTAGCTCCTACGAGCAGTACTTC
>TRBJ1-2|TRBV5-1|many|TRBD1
CASSLGTGDGYTF
TGCGCCAGCAGCTTAGGGACAGGGGATGGCTACACCTTC
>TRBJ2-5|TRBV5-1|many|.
CASSFVGGVETQYF
TGCGCCAGCAGCTTCGTGGGAGGAGTAGAGACCCAGTACTTC
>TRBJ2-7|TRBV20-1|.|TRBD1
CSADFGTGGYEQYF
TGCAGTGCTGATTTCGGGACAGGGGGCTACGAGCAGTACTTC
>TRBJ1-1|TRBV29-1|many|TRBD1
CSVDREVTEAFF
TGCAGCGTAGACAGGGAGGTCACTGAAGCTTTCTTT
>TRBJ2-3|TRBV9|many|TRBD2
CASRGTRAPPTTDTQYF
TGTGCCAGCAGAGGGACTAGGGCCCCACCAACCACAGATACGCAGTATTTT
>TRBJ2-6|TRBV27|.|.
CASSSMTPSALSGANVLSF
TGTGCCAGCAGTTCAATGACACCATCAGCCCTCTCTGGGGCCAACGTCCTGTCTTTC
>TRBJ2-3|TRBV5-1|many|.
CASSLVAPDTQYF
TGCGCCAGCAGCTTGGTAGCCCCCGATACGCAGTATTTT